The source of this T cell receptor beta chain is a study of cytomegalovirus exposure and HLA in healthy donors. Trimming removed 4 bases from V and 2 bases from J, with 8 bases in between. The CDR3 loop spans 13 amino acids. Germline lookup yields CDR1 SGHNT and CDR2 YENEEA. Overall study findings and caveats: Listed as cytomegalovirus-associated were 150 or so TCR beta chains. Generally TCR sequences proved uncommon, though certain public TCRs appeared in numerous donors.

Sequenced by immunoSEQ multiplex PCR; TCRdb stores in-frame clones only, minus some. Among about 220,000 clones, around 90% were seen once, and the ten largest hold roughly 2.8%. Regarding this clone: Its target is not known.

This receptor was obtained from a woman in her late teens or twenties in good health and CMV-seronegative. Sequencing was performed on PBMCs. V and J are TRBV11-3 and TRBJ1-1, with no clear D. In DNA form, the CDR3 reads TGTGCCAGCAGCTACCTTGGCAACACTGAAGCTTTCTTT. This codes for CASSYLGNTEAFF.